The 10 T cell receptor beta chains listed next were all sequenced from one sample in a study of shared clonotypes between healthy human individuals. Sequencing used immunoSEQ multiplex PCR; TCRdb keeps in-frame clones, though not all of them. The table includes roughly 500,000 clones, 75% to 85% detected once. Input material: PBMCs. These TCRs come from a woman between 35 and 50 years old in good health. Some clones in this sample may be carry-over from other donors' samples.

CDR3 sequence (DNA): TGTGCCAGCTCACCACCTCTCAATGAGCAGTTCTTC. It yields the protein CASSPPLNEQFF. This chain joins TRBV18 and TRBJ2-1; D gene uncertain. Trimming shortened V by 0 bases and J by 6 bases, and 3 bases separated the two germline ends. CDR1 KGHSH and CDR2 LQKENI come from the germline V gene. This CDR3 comprises 12 residues. The whole variable domain, remainder taken from reference TRBV18 and TRBJ2-1, is NAGVMQNPRHLVRRRGQEARLRCSPMKGHSHVYWYRQLPEEGLKFMVYLQKENIIDESGMPKERFSAEFPKEGPSILRIQQVVRGDSAAYFCASSPPLNEQFFGPGTRLTVL.

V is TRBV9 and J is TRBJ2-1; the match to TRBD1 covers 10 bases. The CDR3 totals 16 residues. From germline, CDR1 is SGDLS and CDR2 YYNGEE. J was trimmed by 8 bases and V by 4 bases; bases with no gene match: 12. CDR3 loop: CASSPRSGQGFYEQFF. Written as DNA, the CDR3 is TGTGCCAGCAGCCCTCGATCGGGACAGGGGTTCTATGAGCAGTTCTTC.

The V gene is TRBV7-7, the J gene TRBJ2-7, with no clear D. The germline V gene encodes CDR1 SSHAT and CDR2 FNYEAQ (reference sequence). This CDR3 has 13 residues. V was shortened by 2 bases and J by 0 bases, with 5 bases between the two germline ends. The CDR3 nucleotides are TGTGCCAGCAGCTTACGGATCTCCTACGAGCAGTACTTC. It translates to CASSLRISYEQYF.

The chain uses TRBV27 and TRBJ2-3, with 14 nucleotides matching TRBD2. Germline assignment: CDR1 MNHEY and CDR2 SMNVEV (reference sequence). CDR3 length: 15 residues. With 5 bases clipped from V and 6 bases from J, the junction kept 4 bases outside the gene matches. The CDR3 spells CASSPRLAGGDTQYF. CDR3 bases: TGTGCCAGCAGTCCCCGACTAGCGGGGGGGGATACGCAGTATTTT.

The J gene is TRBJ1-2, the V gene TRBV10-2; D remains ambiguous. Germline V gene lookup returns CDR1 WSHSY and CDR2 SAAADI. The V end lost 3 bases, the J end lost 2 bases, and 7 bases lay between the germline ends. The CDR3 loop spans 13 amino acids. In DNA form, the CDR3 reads TGCGCCAGCAGTGATTCGGGGAACTATGGCTACACCTTC. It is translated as CASSDSGNYGYTF.

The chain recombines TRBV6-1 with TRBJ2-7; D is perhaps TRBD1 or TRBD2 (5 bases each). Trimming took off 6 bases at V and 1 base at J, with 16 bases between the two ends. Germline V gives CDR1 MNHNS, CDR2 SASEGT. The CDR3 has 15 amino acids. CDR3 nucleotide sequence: TGTGCCAGCAGGAAATCCGGGACGCTTTCCTACGAGCAGTACTTC. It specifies CASRKSGTLSYEQYF.

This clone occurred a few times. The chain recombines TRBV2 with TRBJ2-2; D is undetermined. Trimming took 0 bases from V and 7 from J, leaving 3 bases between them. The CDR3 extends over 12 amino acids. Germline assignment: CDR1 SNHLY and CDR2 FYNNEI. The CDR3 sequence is CASSEAGGELFF. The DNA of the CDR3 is TGTGCCAGCAGTGAAGCTGGCGGGGAGCTGTTTTTT.

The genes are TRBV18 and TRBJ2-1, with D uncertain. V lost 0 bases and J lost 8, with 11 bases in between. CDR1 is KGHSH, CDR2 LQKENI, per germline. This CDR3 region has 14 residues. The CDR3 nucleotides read TGTGCCAGCTCACCACCGGTGGTGACCCATGAGCAGTTCTTC. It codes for CASSPPVVTHEQFF.

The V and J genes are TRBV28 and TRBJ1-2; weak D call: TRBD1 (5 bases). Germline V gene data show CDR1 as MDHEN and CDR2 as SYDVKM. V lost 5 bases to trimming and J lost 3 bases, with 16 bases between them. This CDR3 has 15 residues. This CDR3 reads CASSGRDGRDYGYTF. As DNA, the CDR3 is TGTGCCAGCAGTGGGCGGGACGGAAGGGACTATGGCTACACCTTC.

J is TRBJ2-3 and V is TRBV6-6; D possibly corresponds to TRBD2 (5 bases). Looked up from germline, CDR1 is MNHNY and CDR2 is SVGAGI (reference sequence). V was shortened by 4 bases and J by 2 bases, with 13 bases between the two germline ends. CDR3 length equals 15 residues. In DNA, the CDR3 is TGTGCCAGCAGTTCTACCCCGGACTCCACAGATACGCAGTATTTT. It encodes CASSSTPDSTDTQYF.